One sample yielded the 12 T cell receptor beta chains listed below, sequenced in a study of OX40 agonist ivuxolimab in advanced cancers. Receptor amplification or capture employed the immunoSEQ multiplex PCR assay. TCRdb provides this immuneACCESS table in a form limited to in-frame rearrangements. Some clones are lacking; in checked studies, under half of them reflect an unresolved V gene, and why the rest are absent is not known. The sample includes tens of thousands of clones, with less than 90% observed a single time. 0.67% of the sample goes to the ten largest clones. The input for sequencing was CD4+ or CD8+ T cells sorted from blood, taken in a trial of the OX40 agonist ivuxolimab. These receptors were obtained from an adult with an advanced solid tumor such as melanoma, head and neck, liver or kidney cancer.

V and J are TRBV6-1 and TRBJ2-4; D may be TRBD1 (8 bases). Germline CDR1 MNHNS, CDR2 SASEGT. V was pared by 6 bases and J by 4 bases, with 16 bases between. This CDR3 has 15 amino acids. The CDR3 DNA reads as TGTGCCAGCAGCCTAACAGGGGGGGTAAAAAACATTCAGTACTTC. Translated, it gives CASSLTGGVKNIQYF.

The rearrangement joins TRBV15 to TRBJ2-7; no reliable D call. Germline V gene lookup returns CDR1 LNHNV and CDR2 YYDKDF (reference sequence). The CDR3 runs 14 residues. Trimming shortened V by 0 bases and J by 0 bases, and 6 bases separated the two germline ends. CDR3 in amino acids: CATSRDLDSYEQYF. The CDR3 DNA follows: TGTGCCACCAGCAGAGACCTAGACTCCTACGAGCAGTACTTC. Full variable domain (rest looked up from reference TRBV15 and TRBJ2-7): DAMVIQNPRYQVTQFGKPVTLSCSQTLNHNVMYWYQQKSSQAPKLLFHYYDKDFNNEADTPDNFQSRRPNTSFCFLDIRSPGLGDTAMYLCATSRDLDSYEQYFGPGTRLTVT.

This clone was counted only a few times. The rearrangement joins TRBV10-1 to TRBJ2-3, with 14 bases aligning to TRBD2. This CDR3 comprises 17 residues. V gave up 11 bases and J gave up 1 base; unmatched junction bases: 11. CDR1 is WNHNN and CDR2 is SYGVQD in the germline V gene (reference sequence). CDR3 loop: CAGMTSGRVLGTDTQYF. Written as DNA, the CDR3 is TGCGCCGGAATGACTAGCGGGAGGGTTTTAGGCACAGATACGCAGTATTTT.

The J gene is TRBJ1-6, the V gene TRBV19; no definite D call. Per the germline V gene, CDR1 is LNHDA and CDR2 is SQIVND (reference sequence). The V end was cut by 5 bases, the J end by 8 bases, with 7 bases between. The CDR3 has 12 amino acids. This chain's CDR3 is CASSLIDSPLHF. In nucleotides, the CDR3 is TGTGCCAGTAGTTTAATAGATTCACCCCTCCACTTT.

The gene calls are TRBV5-6 and TRBJ1-3; D not certain. The germline CDR1 and CDR2 sequences are SGHDT and YYEEEE. The CDR3 has 14 amino acids. Trimming left V 1 base short and J 4 bases short, with 9 bases between. The CDR3 sequence is CASSLTARGNTIYF. CDR3 DNA: TGTGCCAGCAGCTTGACGGCCAGGGGAAACACCATATATTTT.

The chain combines TRBV2 with TRBJ2-3; possibly TRBD1 for D (5 bases). The CDR3 has 12 residues. The V gene lost 6 bases and the J gene lost 3 bases, with 7 bases spanning the gap. Germline loops: CDR1 SNHLY, CDR2 FYNNEI. CDR3 nucleotide sequence: TGTGCCAGCAGGTCAGGGACAGATACGCAGTATTTT. This gives the protein CASRSGTDTQYF.

This rearrangement joins TRBV6-1 to TRBJ1-1; TRBD1 might be the D (5 bases). Deletions cut 6 bases from V and 0 bases from J, with 11 bases between. Germline CDR1 reads MNHNS; CDR2 reads SASEGT. The CDR3 length is 14 residues. CDR3 sequence: CASRLGGVNTEAFF. CDR3 nucleotides: TGTGCCAGCAGACTTGGGGGAGTGAACACTGAAGCTTTCTTT.

The chain has TRBV9 and TRBJ2-2; D is unresolved. There are 14 residues in the CDR3. V gave up 3 bases and J gave up 5 bases, with 11 bases separating them. From germline, CDR1 is SGDLS and CDR2 YYNGEE. CDR3 bases: TGTGCCAGCAGCGAGACGACCGGAACCGGGGAGCTGTTTTTT. Its protein is CASSETTGTGELFF.

V gene TRBV5-1 combines with J gene TRBJ2-7; D ambiguous. Per the germline V gene, CDR1 is SGHRS and CDR2 is YFSETQ. This CDR3 has 12 residues. V gave up 4 bases and J gave up 3 bases, with 8 bases separating them. The CDR3 is CASSGSDYEQYF. The CDR3 DNA is TGCGCCAGCAGCGGATCTGACTACGAGCAGTACTTC.

The chain uses TRBV6-6 and TRBJ1-5, with TRBD1 matching 9 bases. CDR1 is MNHNY and CDR2 is SVGAGI in the germline V gene (reference sequence). V lost 2 bases and J lost 4; bases outside the gene matches: 0. The CDR3 has 14 amino acids. In DNA, the CDR3 is TGTGCCAGCAGTTACGACAGGGGGAATCAGCCCCAGCATTTT. Translated: CASSYDRGNQPQHF.

V is TRBV5-1 and J is TRBJ2-7; D is possibly TRBD2 (5 bases). There are 13 residues in the CDR3. The V and J ends lost 0 bases and 3 bases respectively, with 7 bases between them. The germline CDR1 and CDR2 sequences are SGHRS and YFSETQ. The CDR3 DNA reads as TGCGCCAGCAGCTTGGGAGGGAACTACGAGCAGTACTTC. This codes for CASSLGGNYEQYF. Variable domain in full (rest from reference TRBV5-1 and TRBJ2-7): KAGVTQTPRYLIKTRGQQVTLSCSPISGHRSVSWYQQTPGQGLQFLFEYFSETQRNKGNFPGRFSGRQFSNSRSEMNVSTLELGDSALYLCASSLGGNYEQYFGPGTRLTVT.

The chain employs TRBV29-1 and TRBJ2-3; maybe TRBD1 (6 bases). CDR1 SQVTM and CDR2 ANQGSEA come from the germline V gene. Trimming removed 5 bases at V and 2 bases at J, with 14 bases between. The CDR3 is made up of 14 amino acids. For the CDR3, the DNA is TGCAGCGTTACTCAGGGGTTGATCACAGATACGCAGTATTTT. Protein: CSVTQGLITDTQYF.